This is a list of T cell receptor beta chains from one sample in a study of blood T cell repertoires in COVID-19. Only in-frame clones appear in the TCRdb table, and some are missing; sequencing was by immunoSEQ multiplex PCR. The table lists under 200,000 clones, over 75% of them singletons. The sample taken for sequencing was peripheral blood. The receptor set was obtained from a man aged 45-60 years with acute or convalescent COVID-19. Each CDR3 is given with its conserved first and last residue.

TRBJ2-5,TRBV7-2,CASSLFVSQETQYF
TRBJ1-2,TRBV7-2,CASSLGSGMGYGYTF
TRBJ1-4,TRBV19,CASKTGTGSEKLFF
TRBJ1-1,TRBV29-1,CSFGQGYTEAFF
TRBJ2-5,TRBV28,CASSGGILGGEYQETQYF
TRBJ2-3,TRBV24-1,CATSAGSPDTQYF
TRBJ2-3,TRBV27,CASSLRARALSGSSADTQYF
TRBJ2-1,TRBV7-9,CASKELAGLGEQFF
TRBJ2-6,TRBV29-1,CSVTGDGPSGANVLTF
TRBJ2-3,TRBV9,CASSVVREAGATDTQYF
TRBJ1-1,TRBV5-6,CASSSWGGRLRDTEAFF
TRBJ2-5,TRBV7-3,CASSLRGPRGSDLAGGHETQYF
TRBJ1-1,TRBV28,CASSNRGQRTNTEAFF
TRBJ1-2,TRBV3-1/TRBV3-2,CASSPLGQGAVGYTF
TRBJ2-3,TRBV6-5,CASSYSAADTQYF
TRBJ1-4,TRBV7-2,CASSPRQGIGNEKLFF
TRBJ1-6,TRBV5-1,CASSGDRGGAPLHF
TRBJ2-7,TRBV23-1,CASTPSGVEEQYF
TRBJ2-1,TRBV29-1,CSASGGKTDNEQFF
TRBJ1-3,TRBV28,CASSSSGTGPLGNTIYF
TRBJ1-6,TRBV5-1,CASSLDSGTDTSPLHF
TRBJ2-3,TRBV9,CASSADRGNTDTQYF
TRBJ2-7,TRBV28,CASSGDRPFSYEQYF
TRBJ2-5,TRBV5-1,CASSLGEQETQYF
TRBJ2-3,TRBV11-1,CASSSGQGPGDTQYF
TRBJ2-5,TRBV7-3,CASSLMGLGETQYF
TRBJ2-7,TRBV10-1,CASSQGLAGNYEQYF
TRBJ2-7,TRBV15,CATSRDSGYEQYF
TRBJ2-3,TRBV9,CASSVERDTDTQYF
TRBJ2-1,TRBV19,CATLAGAYNEQFF
TRBJ2-3,TRBV2,CASSSDRGPTDTQYF
TRBJ2-2,TRBV4-1,CASSHLGGQGYTGELFF
TRBJ1-6,TRBV20-1,CSASPGTGFRDSPLHF
TRBJ1-2,TRBV28,CASSLTGGWGYTF
TRBJ2-1,TRBV7-2,CASSLVPAGVGNEQFF
TRBJ2-2,TRBV6-5,CASSRLQGGGELFF
TRBJ1-3,TRBV10-2,CASSTGEAGNTIYF